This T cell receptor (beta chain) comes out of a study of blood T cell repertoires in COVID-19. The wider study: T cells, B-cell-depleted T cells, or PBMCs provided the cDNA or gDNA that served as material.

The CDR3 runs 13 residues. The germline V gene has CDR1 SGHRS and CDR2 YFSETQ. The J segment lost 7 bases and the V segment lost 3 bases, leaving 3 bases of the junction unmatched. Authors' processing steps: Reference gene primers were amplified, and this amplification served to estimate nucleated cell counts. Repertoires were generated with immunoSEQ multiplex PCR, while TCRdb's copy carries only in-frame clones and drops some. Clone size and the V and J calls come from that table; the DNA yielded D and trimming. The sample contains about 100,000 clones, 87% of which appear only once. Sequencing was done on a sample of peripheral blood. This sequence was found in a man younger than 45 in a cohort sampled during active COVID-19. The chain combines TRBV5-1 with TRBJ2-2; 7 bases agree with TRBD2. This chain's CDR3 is CASSWEGDGELFF. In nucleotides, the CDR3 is TGCGCCAGCAGCTGGGAGGGTGACGGGGAGCTGTTTTTT.